A selection of T cell receptor beta chains follows, all from one sample in a study of blood T cell repertoires in COVID-19. This table comes from immunoSEQ multiplex PCR, and its TCRdb copy is limited to in-frame clones, with some not included. The sample has about 33,000 clones; approximately 81% are singletons. The sequenced sample consisted of peripheral blood. The receptors were sampled from a man older than 75 with acute or convalescent COVID-19. Each CDR3 is given with its conserved first and last residue. The order of the fields is CDR3 DNA, CDR3 protein, J gene, clone size, V gene, D gene. The D gene is left open where the match is weak. The size of a clone is reported for some rows only, either as once, few or many, or as a class for expanded clones.

DNA: TGTGCCAGTAACCCCCCCGCGGGCACCATATATTTT; CDR3: CASNPPAGTIYF; J: TRBJ1-3; size: NA; V: TRBV19; D: NA
DNA: TGTGCCAGCGATCGGACTGCAGTAAAGGAGACCCAGTACTTC; CDR3: CASDRTAVKETQYF; J: TRBJ2-5; size: NA; V: TRBV27; D: NA
DNA: TGTGCCAGCAGCCCTGGGGCAGGGGCCTGGCTCGGGGATACGCAGTATTTT; CDR3: CASSPGAGAWLGDTQYF; J: TRBJ2-3; size: NA; V: TRBV3-1/TRBV3-2; D: NA
DNA: TGCGCCAGCAGCTTTTCTACCAATCAGCCCCAGCATTTT; CDR3: CASSFSTNQPQHF; J: TRBJ1-5; size: NA; V: TRBV5-1; D: NA
DNA: TGTGCCAGCAGCGGAGACGGGACTAGCGGGGGCTACTACGAGCAGTACTTC; CDR3: CASSGDGTSGGYYEQYF; J: TRBJ2-7; size: NA; V: TRBV7-9; D: TRBD2
DNA: TGTGCCAGCAGCTTAGATCGAGGGGGTAACTATGGCTACACCTTC; CDR3: CASSLDRGGNYGYTF; J: TRBJ1-2; size: NA; V: TRBV11-2; D: NA
DNA: TGTGCCAGCAGCTTTGACAGACACACTGAAGCTTTCTTT; CDR3: CASSFDRHTEAFF; J: TRBJ1-1; size: NA; V: TRBV5-6; D: NA
DNA: TGTGCCAGCAGTGAGCAGGGTCGACAGCCCCAGCATTTT; CDR3: CASSEQGRQPQHF; J: TRBJ1-5; size: few; V: TRBV6-1; D: NA
DNA: TGTGCCAGCAGCCAACTTGGTAGCTCCTACAATGAGCAGTTCTTC; CDR3: CASSQLGSSYNEQFF; J: TRBJ2-1; size: medium-sized; V: TRBV3-1/TRBV3-2; D: NA
DNA: TGTGCCAGTAGTAGAACAGTAAGCCAAGAGACCCAGTACTTC; CDR3: CASSRTVSQETQYF; J: TRBJ2-5; size: NA; V: TRBV19; D: NA
DNA: TGTGCCAGCAGCCGGCGGGGCGACTATGGCTACACCTTC; CDR3: CASSRRGDYGYTF; J: TRBJ1-2; size: NA; V: TRBV5-6; D: NA
DNA: TGTGCCAGCAGCCAAGGAATATCTTTCGCACGGGACACAAGAACCTACGAGCAGTACTTC; CDR3: CASSQGISFARDTRTYEQYF; J: TRBJ2-7; size: NA; V: TRBV3-1/TRBV3-2; D: NA
DNA: TGTGCCAGCAGCACCACTTCAGGGTGGGCGGGGTATGGCTACACCTTC; CDR3: CASSTTSGWAGYGYTF; J: TRBJ1-2; size: NA; V: TRBV28; D: NA
DNA: TGTGCCGCGGGGTACCGCACCGGGGAGCTGTTTTTT; CDR3: CAAGYRTGELFF; J: TRBJ2-2; size: many; V: TRBV19; D: NA
DNA: TGTGCCAGCAGCCGGGGGGGAGGCTACACCTTC; CDR3: CASSRGGGYTF; J: TRBJ1-2; size: NA; V: TRBV9; D: NA
DNA: TGTGCCAGCAGCGGGGGGCAGCGGGAACAGCCCCAGCATTTT; CDR3: CASSGGQREQPQHF; J: TRBJ1-5; size: NA; V: TRBV7-2; D: NA
DNA: TGTGCCAGCAGTTACTCTCACAGGGGGCTCACTGAAGCTTTTTTT; CDR3: CASSYSHRGLTEAFF; J: TRBJ1-1; size: NA; V: TRBV6-2/TRBV6-3; D: TRBD1